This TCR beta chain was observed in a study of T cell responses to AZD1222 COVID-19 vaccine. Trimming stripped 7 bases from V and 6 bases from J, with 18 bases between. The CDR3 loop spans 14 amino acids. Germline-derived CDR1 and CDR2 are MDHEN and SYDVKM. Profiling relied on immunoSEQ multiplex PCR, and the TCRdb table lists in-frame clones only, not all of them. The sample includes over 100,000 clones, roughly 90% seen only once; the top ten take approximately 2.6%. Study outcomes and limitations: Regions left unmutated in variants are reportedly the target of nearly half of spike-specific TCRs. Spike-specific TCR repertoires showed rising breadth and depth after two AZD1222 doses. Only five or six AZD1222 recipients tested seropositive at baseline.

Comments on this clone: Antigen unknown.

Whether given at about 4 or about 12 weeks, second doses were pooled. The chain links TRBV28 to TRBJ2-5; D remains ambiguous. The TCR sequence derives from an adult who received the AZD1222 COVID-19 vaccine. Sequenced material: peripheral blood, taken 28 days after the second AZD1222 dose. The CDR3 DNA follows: TGTGCCAGCAAGGAAGCCGTGTGGGGTAAGACCCAGTACTTC. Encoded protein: CASKEAVWGKTQYF.